The entry below gives a single TCR beta chain sequence along with its context. This specimen belongs to a study of blood T cell repertoires in COVID-19. Study in general: Sample material is recorded as cDNA or gDNA derived from T cells, B-cell-depleted T cells, or PBMCs.

Clones were sequenced by immunoSEQ multiplex PCR, and TCRdb holds only the in-frame ones, with some missing. The sample includes approximately 350,000 clones, approximately 90% of them seen just once. From germline, CDR1 is SGHVS and CDR2 FNYEAQ. The V gene lost 5 bases and the J gene lost 5 bases, with 21 bases spanning the gap. This CDR3 comprises 16 residues. The TCR was taken from a young man who had recovered from COVID-19. The chain carries TRBV7-6 and TRBJ2-5; D is possibly TRBD2 (6 bases). The sequenced material came from PBMCs or T cells enriched from blood (not recorded which). The CDR3 reads CASSPEGGVRGETQYF. For the CDR3, the DNA is TGTGCCAGCAGCCCGGAGGGCGGGGTGCGAGGGGAGACCCAGTACTTC.